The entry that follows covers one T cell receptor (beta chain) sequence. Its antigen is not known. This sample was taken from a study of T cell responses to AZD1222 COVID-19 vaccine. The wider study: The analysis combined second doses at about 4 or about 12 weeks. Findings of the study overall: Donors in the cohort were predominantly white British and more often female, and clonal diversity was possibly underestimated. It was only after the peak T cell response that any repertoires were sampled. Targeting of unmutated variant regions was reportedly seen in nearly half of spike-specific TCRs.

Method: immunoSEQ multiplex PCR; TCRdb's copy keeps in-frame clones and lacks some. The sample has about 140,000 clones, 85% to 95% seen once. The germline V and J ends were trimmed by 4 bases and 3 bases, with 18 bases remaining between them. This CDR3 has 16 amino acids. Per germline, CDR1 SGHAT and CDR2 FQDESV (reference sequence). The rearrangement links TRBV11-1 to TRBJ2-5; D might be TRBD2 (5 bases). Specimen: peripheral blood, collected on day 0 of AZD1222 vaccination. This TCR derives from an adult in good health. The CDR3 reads CASSSRGLAEEETQYF. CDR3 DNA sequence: TGTGCCAGCAGCTCCCGGGGTCTAGCTGAGGAAGAGACCCAGTACTTC.